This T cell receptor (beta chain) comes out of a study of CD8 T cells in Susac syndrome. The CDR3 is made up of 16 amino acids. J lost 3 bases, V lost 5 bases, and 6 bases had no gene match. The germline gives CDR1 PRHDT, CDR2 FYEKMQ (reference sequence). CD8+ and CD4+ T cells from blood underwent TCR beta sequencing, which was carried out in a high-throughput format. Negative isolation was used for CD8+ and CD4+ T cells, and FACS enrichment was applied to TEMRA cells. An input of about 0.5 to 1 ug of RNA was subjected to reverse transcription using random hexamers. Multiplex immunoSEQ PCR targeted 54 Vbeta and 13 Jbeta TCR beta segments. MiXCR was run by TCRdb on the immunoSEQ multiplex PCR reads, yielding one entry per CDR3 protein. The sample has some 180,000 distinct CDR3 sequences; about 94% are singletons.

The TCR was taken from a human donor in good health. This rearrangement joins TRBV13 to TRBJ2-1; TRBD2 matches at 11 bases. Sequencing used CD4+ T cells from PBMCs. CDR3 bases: TGTGCCAGCAGCCTGCGGACTAGCGGGTACTACAATGAGCAGTTCTTC. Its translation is CASSLRTSGYYNEQFF.